This record covers a single T cell receptor (beta chain). This specimen comes from a study of T cells after yellow fever vaccination. TCRdb re-called the 5' RACE reads through MiXCR, storing one row per CDR3 protein. This sample has 500,000 to 550,000 distinct CDR3 sequences, with 21% found just once. CDR3 length equals 15 residues. CDR1 is DFQATT, CDR2 SNEGSKA, per germline (reference sequence). V shed 6 bases and J shed 1 base, with 17 bases lying between them. The chain carries TRBV20-1 and TRBJ2-3; D possibly matches TRBD1 or TRBD2 (6 bases each). The source of this sequence is a man aged 18 to 35 who received the YFV17D yellow fever vaccine. The source was PBMCs, collected roughly 20 days after the first yellow fever vaccination. The CDR3 nucleotides read TGCAGTGCAACGGCCGGGGGCGCAGGCACAGATACGCAGTATTTT. Translating it yields CSATAGGAGTDTQYF.